This T cell receptor beta chain was found in a study of Graves' ophthalmopathy and Graves' hyperthyroidism. Study outcomes and limitations: In separating ophthalmopathy from stable hyperthyroidism, a 13-signature model achieved about 90% sensitivity and around 80% specificity.

This clonotype was seen a few times. What it recognizes is unknown. A much larger clone is a single base away; this may be a read error. Transcripts of RNA were the source for amplifying TCR beta CDR3 regions. Second-round multiplex PCR followed a first-round RT-PCR using HTBI primers. TCRdb processed the multiplex PCR reads anew with MiXCR; each CDR3 protein has one entry. The repertoire holds some 370,000 distinct CDR3 sequences, with roughly 17% as singletons. This CDR3 has 14 amino acids. Looked up from germline, CDR1 is SGHRS and CDR2 is YFSETQ. The sequenced sample consisted of peripheral blood. This TCR was recovered from an adult woman with stable Graves' hyperthyroidism. The rearrangement uses TRBV5-1 and TRBJ1-1; weak D call: TRBD1 (6 bases). The CDR3 DNA sequence: TGCGCCAGCAGCACACAGGGAGGGGGAACTGAAGCTTCCTTT. Amino acids: CASSTQGGGTEASF.